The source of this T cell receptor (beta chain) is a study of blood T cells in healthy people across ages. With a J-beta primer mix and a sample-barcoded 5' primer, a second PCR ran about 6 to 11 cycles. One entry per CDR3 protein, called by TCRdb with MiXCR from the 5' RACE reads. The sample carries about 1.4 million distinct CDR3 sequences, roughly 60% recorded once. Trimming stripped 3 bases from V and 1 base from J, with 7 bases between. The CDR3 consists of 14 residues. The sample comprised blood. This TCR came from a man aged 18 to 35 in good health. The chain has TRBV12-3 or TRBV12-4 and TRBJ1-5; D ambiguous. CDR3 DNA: TGTGCCAGCAGTTTTTGGTGGAGCAATCAGCCCCAGCATTTT. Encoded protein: CASSFWWSNQPQHF.